The 19 T cell receptor beta chains reported below all come from one sample, sequenced in a study of blood T cell repertoires in COVID-19. The table came from immunoSEQ multiplex PCR; TCRdb's copy has only in-frame clones and leaves some out. Of around 42,000 clones in the sample, 85% to 90% were seen once. Input material: peripheral blood. These receptors came from a human donor in a cohort sampled during active COVID-19.

The rearrangement links TRBV18 to TRBJ1-3, with D perhaps TRBD1 (6 bases). Germline CDR1 reads KGHSH; CDR2 reads LQKENI. The CDR3 sequence is 19 residues long. The germline V and J ends were trimmed by 1 base and 2 bases, with 21 bases remaining between them. The CDR3: CASSPLPRTGGRPGNTIYF. The CDR3, as DNA: TGTGCCAGCTCACCACTGCCCCGTACGGGGGGCCGGCCTGGAAACACCATATATTTT.

This clone was detected once. The genes are TRBV28 and TRBJ1-1; no clear D gene. Trimming cost V 3 bases and J 2 bases, with 10 bases left between them. Per germline, CDR1 MDHEN and CDR2 SYDVKM. This CDR3 comprises 14 residues. The CDR3 spells CASSFTRINTEAFF. The CDR3 coding sequence is TGTGCCAGCAGTTTCACCAGAATTAACACTGAAGCTTTCTTT.

The chain employs TRBV19 and TRBJ1-3; 11 bases are shared with TRBD1. The germline gives CDR1 LNHDA, CDR2 SQIVND (reference sequence). V trimming: 7 bases; J trimming: 2 bases; junction bases outside the gene matches: 7. The CDR3 spans 16 residues. The CDR3 protein is CASTEMGQGAGNTIYF. The CDR3 DNA follows: TGTGCCAGTACGGAAATGGGACAGGGGGCTGGAAACACCATATATTTT. The full variable domain, with the rest looked up from reference TRBV19 and TRBJ1-3, is DGGITQSPKYLFRKEGQNVTLSCEQNLNHDAMYWYRQDPGQGLRLIYYSQIVNDFQKGDIAEGYSVSREKKESFPLTVTSAQKNPTAFYLCASTEMGQGAGNTIYFGEGSWLTVV.

As DNA, the CDR3 is TGTGCCAGCAGTTACCCAAGAAGAGGACAGGACTACTACGAGCAGTACTTC. Its translation: CASSYPRRGQDYYEQYF. The V call is TRBV28, the J call TRBJ2-7; D is possibly TRBD1 (7 bases). The germline V gene encodes CDR1 MDHEN and CDR2 SYDVKM. Trimming removed 4 bases from V and 3 bases from J, with 22 bases in between. CDR3 length: 17 amino acids.

The genes are TRBV20-1 and TRBJ1-3, with 8 bases matching TRBD1. The germline V gene encodes CDR1 DFQATT and CDR2 SNEGSKA (reference sequence). The V gene end was trimmed by 3 bases and the J gene end by 2 bases; junction bases not matched to a gene: 9. There are 16 residues in the CDR3. The CDR3, as DNA: TGCAGTGCTAGTCTCCCAGACAGGGGCCCTGGAAACACCATATATTTT. Translating gives CSASLPDRGPGNTIYF.

The V and J genes are TRBV13 and TRBJ2-1, with TRBD2 matching 11 bases. Trimming removed 6 bases from V and 5 bases from J; junction bases left unmatched: 9. The germline V gene encodes CDR1 PRHDT and CDR2 FYEKMQ (reference sequence). The CDR3 is made up of 16 amino acids. CDR3 sequence reads: CASRSGTSGSNNEQFF. The CDR3 nucleotides are TGTGCCAGCAGATCCGGGACTAGCGGCTCGAACAATGAGCAGTTCTTC.

This clone was counted a single time. V and J are TRBV6-5 and TRBJ1-1; TRBD1 matches at 7 bases. The junction had 9 bases not matched to a gene; V was cut back by 7 bases and J by 4 bases. CDR3 size: 14 residues. CDR1 and CDR2 (germline): MNHEY, SVGAGI. The CDR3 is CASNDRVEITEAFF. The CDR3 region has the DNA TGTGCCAGCAACGACAGGGTTGAGATCACTGAAGCTTTCTTT.

This chain connects TRBV10-3 to TRBJ2-3; possibly TRBD1 for D (6 bases). Germline V lookup: CDR1 ENHRY, CDR2 SYGVKD. CDR3 size: 15 residues. The V end lost 7 bases, the J end lost 2 bases, and 16 bases lay between the germline ends. CDR3 in amino acids: CAITPDRGYTDTQYF. The CDR3 coding sequence is TGTGCCATCACCCCGGACAGAGGATACACAGATACGCAGTATTTT.

The CDR3 loop reads CASSLGQYNEQFF. Here the CDR3 DNA reads TGTGCCAGCAGTTTAGGACAGTACAATGAGCAGTTCTTC. The V call is TRBV27, the J call TRBJ2-1; D is perhaps TRBD1 (6 bases). The length of the CDR3 is 13 residues. Germline loops: CDR1 MNHEY, CDR2 SMNVEV (reference sequence). The V and J ends lost 2 bases and 4 bases respectively, with 6 bases between them.

The CDR3 loop is CASSKITTGGSTEAFF. Here the CDR3 DNA reads TGTGCCAGCAGCAAAATCACGACAGGCGGGAGCACTGAAGCTTTCTTT. The J gene is TRBJ1-1, the V gene TRBV21-1. TRBV21-1 is noted as a pseudogene. This CDR3 is 16 amino acids long.

The gene calls are TRBV4-2 and TRBJ2-3; TRBD2 matches at 8 bases. V trimming: 2 bases; J trimming: 6 bases; junction bases outside the gene matches: 10. Germline values: CDR1 LGHNA, CDR2 YNFKEQ. This CDR3 contains 16 residues. The CDR3 nucleotides are TGTGCCAGCAGCCAATATAGCGGGAACACCCACGATACGCAGTATTTT. Translating gives CASSQYSGNTHDTQYF.

The chain employs TRBV24-1 and TRBJ1-5, with D maybe TRBD1 (5 bases). Per germline, CDR1 KGHDR and CDR2 SFDVKD. The CDR3 contains 19 residues. The V and J ends lost 3 bases and 0 bases respectively, with 20 bases between them. The CDR3 DNA follows: TGTGCCACCAGTGATCTTACCAGGGTCTATGCGGATAGCAATCAGCCCCAGCATTTT. It is translated as CATSDLTRVYADSNQPQHF.

The CDR3 DNA reads TGTGCCAGCAGTTTATGGGGGACAGGGGACTATGGCTACACCTTC. Its protein is CASSLWGTGDYGYTF. The chain links TRBV27 to TRBJ1-2; 10 nucleotides match TRBD1. CDR1 MNHEY and CDR2 SMNVEV come from the germline V gene (reference sequence). With 1 base clipped from V and 3 bases from J, the junction kept 2 bases outside the gene matches. This CDR3 spans 15 amino acids.

The chain combines TRBV11-3 with TRBJ2-2; the D is unclear. The CDR3 totals 14 residues. Germline V gives CDR1 SGHNT, CDR2 YENEEA. V dropped 5 bases and J dropped 5 bases, with 12 bases sitting between them. The CDR3 spells CASSEEAKTGELFF. The CDR3 DNA sequence: TGTGCCAGCAGCGAAGAGGCTAAAACCGGGGAGCTGTTTTTT.

The table lists this clone with a count of one. The chain carries TRBV6-5 and TRBJ1-1; D ambiguous. Germline V gene data show CDR1 as MNHEY and CDR2 as SVGAGI. V gave up 2 bases and J gave up 1 base, with 8 bases separating them. This CDR3 has 14 residues. For the CDR3, the DNA is TGTGCCAGCAGTTACGACCAGGCGAACACTGAAGCTTTCTTT. It yields the protein CASSYDQANTEAFF.

This chain uses TRBV19 with TRBJ2-1; D is ambiguous. The ends were cut back, 2 bases at V and 4 bases at J, with 6 bases in the middle. CDR3 length: 13 residues. CDR1 is LNHDA and CDR2 is SQIVND in the germline V gene (reference sequence). CDR3 sequence reads: CASSIRRYNEQFF. CDR3 DNA sequence: TGTGCCAGTAGTATACGGCGGTACAATGAGCAGTTCTTC.

The CDR3 nucleotides are TGTGCCAGCAGCTTAGTAACAGGACAACTTTCACCCCTCCACTTT. It is translated as CASSLVTGQLSPLHF. The chain employs TRBV7-9 and TRBJ1-6; weak D call: TRBD1 (5 bases). The CDR3 covers 15 residues. The germline V gene encodes CDR1 SEHNR and CDR2 FQNEAQ (reference sequence). V shed 1 base and J shed 9 bases, with 13 bases lying between them.

This chain joins TRBV14 and TRBJ2-6, with 9 nucleotides matching TRBD1. Germline V gene sequence: CDR1 SGHDN, CDR2 FVKESK. This CDR3 comprises 18 residues. V lost 4 bases and J lost 0; bases outside the gene matches: 7. The CDR3 DNA sequence: TGTGCCAGCAGCCCCCGACAGGGGGGTTACTCTGGGGCCAACGTCCTGACTTTC. This translates into CASSPRQGGYSGANVLTF.

CDR3 amino acids: CASSGLGLAGGLGEQYF. The DNA for the CDR3 is TGTGCCAGCAGCGGCCTCGGACTAGCGGGAGGATTAGGCGAGCAGTACTTC. The rearrangement uses TRBV9 and TRBJ2-7; 14 bases map to TRBD2. V trimming: 3 bases; J trimming: 6 bases; junction bases outside the gene matches: 11. CDR1 and CDR2 from the germline V gene are SGDLS and YYNGEE. The CDR3 sequence is 17 residues long. Full variable domain (remainder filled in from reference TRBV9 and TRBJ2-7): DSGVTQTPKHLITATGQRVTLRCSPRSGDLSVYWYQQSLDQGLQFLIQYYNGEERAKGNILERFSAQQFPDLHSELNLSSLELGDSALYFCASSGLGLAGGLGEQYFGPGTRLTVT.